The source of this TCR beta chain is a study of blood T cell repertoires in COVID-19. Background on the study: Sources were T cells, B-cell-depleted T cells, or PBMCs; the material itself was cDNA or gDNA.

Authors' analysis steps: It was from reference gene primer amplification that nucleated cell counts were estimated. The assay was immunoSEQ multiplex PCR, and TCRdb's table has in-frame clones only and misses some. V, J and clone size are taken as reported in that table, and D and trimming were inferred from the DNA itself. The sample yields hundreds of thousands of clones, roughly 85% seen once. What was sequenced was peripheral blood. This TCR was sampled from a woman aged 25 to 39 with active or convalescent COVID-19.

The CDR3 here is CASSGLAGHANTGELFF. The CDR3 bases are TGTGCCAGTTCGGGACTAGCAGGGCATGCGAACACCGGGGAGCTGTTTTTT. The chain recombines TRBV19 with TRBJ2-2; 9 bases fit TRBD2. CDR3 length: 17 amino acids. With 8 bases clipped from V and 0 bases from J, the junction kept 10 bases outside the gene matches. CDR1 and CDR2 from the germline V gene are LNHDA and SQIVND (reference sequence).